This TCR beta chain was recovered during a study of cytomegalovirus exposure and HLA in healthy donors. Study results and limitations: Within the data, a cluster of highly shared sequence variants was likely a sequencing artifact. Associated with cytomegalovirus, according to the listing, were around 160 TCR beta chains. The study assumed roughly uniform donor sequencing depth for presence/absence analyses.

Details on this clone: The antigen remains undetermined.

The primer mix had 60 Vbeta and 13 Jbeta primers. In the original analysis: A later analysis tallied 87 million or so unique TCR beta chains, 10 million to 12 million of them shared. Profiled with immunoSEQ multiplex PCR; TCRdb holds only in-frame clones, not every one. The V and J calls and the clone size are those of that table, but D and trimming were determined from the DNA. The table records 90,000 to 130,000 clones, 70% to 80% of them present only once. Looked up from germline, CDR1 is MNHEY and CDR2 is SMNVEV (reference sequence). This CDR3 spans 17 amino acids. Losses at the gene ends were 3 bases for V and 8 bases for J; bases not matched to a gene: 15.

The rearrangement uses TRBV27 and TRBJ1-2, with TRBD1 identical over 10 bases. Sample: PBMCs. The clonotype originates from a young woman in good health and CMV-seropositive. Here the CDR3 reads CASSFRRSGTGEGGYTF. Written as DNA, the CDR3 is TGTGCCAGCAGTTTTAGACGTTCCGGGACAGGGGAGGGCGGCTACACCTTC.